This T cell receptor beta chain stems from a study of T cell responses to AZD1222 COVID-19 vaccine (dated by TCRdb to the early 2020s). About the investigation overall: Because spike-specific TCR depth and breadth did not differ between the two schedules, AZD1222 recipients who got a second dose at roughly 4 weeks were pooled with those who got a second dose at roughly 12 weeks. Trial participants were enrolled by age into subgroups of 18-55, 56-69 and 70-plus years, and around 150, 29 and 61 TCR-sequenced participants, respectively, were included in these subgroups. TCR sequencing covered over 230 trial participants: 200 to 220 given two doses of AZD1222 and 26 given two doses of MenACWY control vaccine.

CDR1 and CDR2 (SGHVS, FQNEAQ) derive from the germline V gene. Spanning cysteine to phenylalanine, the CDR3 consists of 15 amino acids. The entry retains the CDR3 DNA only, 45 bases that are in frame from base 1. V drops 5 bases and J drops 6 bases, leaving 17 bases in between. About this clone: The antigen this receptor binds is unknown. No per-base quality is available; no much larger clone lies one base away.

Findings and caveats that apply to the study as a whole: Most participants were white British and females outnumbered males, and the authors suggested that clonal diversity may have been underestimated. Reportedly, almost half of the unique spike-specific TCRs recognized epitopes lying outside the regions that are mutated in the B.1.351 and B.1.1.7 variants. Conclusions about previously exposed vaccinees are limited, since just 6 or 7 AZD1222 recipients were seropositive for SARS-CoV-2 at baseline. The whole spike protein was spanned by vaccine-associated CD4 TCRs, and dominant responses were seen in regions 160-218 and 743-854. No day 14 peak-response samples were available, so repertoires were characterized only after the peak T cell response. A significant rise in spike-specific TCR breadth and depth was observed after two AZD1222 doses relative to day 0 and relative to MenACWY recipients. The 56-69-year group was small, and its depth increase did not reach significance, likely because of low power.

The CDR3 regions of human TCRbeta chains were analyzed by immunosequencing. The original pipeline was this. TCRs in the repertoires were compared against a reference library of SARS-CoV-2-specific TCRs that had been generated with the MIRA antigen-specificity platform. Breadth was defined as the fraction of unique TCRs that were SARS-CoV-2-associated, and depth was defined as the fraction of total T cells that were SARS-CoV-2-associated. Each spike-specific TCR was assigned to its reactive spike region and to a CD4 or CD8 class using the MIRA data. Log10-transformed breadth and depth values were compared by one-way ANOVA with Sidak's multiple comparisons tests. The table comes from immuneACCESS by way of TCRdb, which keeps in-frame sequences with V and J called. Part of the clones is missing from these tables; in studies checked, under half for an unresolved V gene and the rest for unknown reasons. For V, J and clone size, that table is used; D and trimming come from the DNA. The table for this sample lists about 170,000 clones; 90% to 95% of them were counted only once. Of the sample, approximately 4% is held by the ten largest clones.

Per the publication, the time point label means: baseline before first vaccination. Vaccinee samples were obtained from the UK trials COV001 and COV002, which included a single-blind randomized controlled phase 2/3 trial of AZD1222 (ChAdOx1 nCoV-19) in healthy adults. Trial participant PBMC samples were collected at day 0 and day 28 after the second dose for TCRbeta chain sequencing. This TCR was sampled from an adult in good health. The material was peripheral blood, obtained on day 0 of AZD1222 vaccination. This chain joins TRBV7-8 to TRBJ1-5; the D gene remains uncertain. The CDR3 has the sequence CASSLFAGYGQPQHF. The DNA sequence follows: TGTGCCAGCAGCCTATTCGCTGGGTATGGTCAGCCCCAGCATTTT. Full variable domain (CDR3 extended with the reference TRBV7-8 and TRBJ1-5 proteins): GAGVSQSPRYKVAKRGQDVALRCDPISGHVSLFWYQQALGQGPEFLTYFQNEAQLDKSGLPSDRFFAERPEGSVSTLKIQRTQQEDSAVYLCASSLFAGYGQPQHFGDGTRLSIL.